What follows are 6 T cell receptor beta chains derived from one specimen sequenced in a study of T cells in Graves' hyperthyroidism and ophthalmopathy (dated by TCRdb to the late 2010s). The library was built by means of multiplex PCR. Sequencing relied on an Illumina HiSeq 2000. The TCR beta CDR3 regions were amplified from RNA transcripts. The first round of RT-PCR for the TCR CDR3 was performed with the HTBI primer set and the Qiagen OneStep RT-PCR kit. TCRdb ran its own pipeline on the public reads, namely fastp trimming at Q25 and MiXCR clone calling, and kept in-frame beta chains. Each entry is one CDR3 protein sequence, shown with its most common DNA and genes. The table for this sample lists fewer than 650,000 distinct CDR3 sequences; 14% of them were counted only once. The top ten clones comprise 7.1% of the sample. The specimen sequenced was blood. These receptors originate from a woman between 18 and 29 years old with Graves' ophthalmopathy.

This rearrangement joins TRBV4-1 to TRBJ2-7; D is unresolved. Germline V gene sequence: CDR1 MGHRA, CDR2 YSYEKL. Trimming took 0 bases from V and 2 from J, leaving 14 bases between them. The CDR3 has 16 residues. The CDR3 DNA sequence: TGCGCCAGCAGCCAAGAACTCTGGGGAAAACCCTACGAGCAGTACTTC. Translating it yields CASSQELWGKPYEQYF.

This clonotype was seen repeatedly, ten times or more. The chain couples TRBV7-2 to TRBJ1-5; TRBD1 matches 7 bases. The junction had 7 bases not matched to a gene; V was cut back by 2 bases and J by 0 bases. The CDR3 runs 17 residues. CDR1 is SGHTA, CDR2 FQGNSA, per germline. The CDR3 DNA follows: TGTGCCAGCAGCTTAATGGGACAGTCATATAGCAATCAGCCCCAGCATTTT. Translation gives CASSLMGQSYSNQPQHF.

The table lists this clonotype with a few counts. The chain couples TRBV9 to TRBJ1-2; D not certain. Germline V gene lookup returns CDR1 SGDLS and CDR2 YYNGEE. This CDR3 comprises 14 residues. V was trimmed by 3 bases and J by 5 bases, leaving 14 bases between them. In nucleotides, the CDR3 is TGTGCCAGCAGCGCCCAGTCCCAGTCTTATGGCTACACCTTC. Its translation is CASSAQSQSYGYTF.

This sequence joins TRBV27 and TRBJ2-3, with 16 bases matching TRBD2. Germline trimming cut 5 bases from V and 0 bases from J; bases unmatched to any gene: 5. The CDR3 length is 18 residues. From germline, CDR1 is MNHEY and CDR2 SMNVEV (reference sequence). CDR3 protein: CASSLGTSGRASTDTQYF. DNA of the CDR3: TGTGCCAGCAGTCTCGGGACTAGCGGGAGGGCGAGCACAGATACGCAGTATTTT.

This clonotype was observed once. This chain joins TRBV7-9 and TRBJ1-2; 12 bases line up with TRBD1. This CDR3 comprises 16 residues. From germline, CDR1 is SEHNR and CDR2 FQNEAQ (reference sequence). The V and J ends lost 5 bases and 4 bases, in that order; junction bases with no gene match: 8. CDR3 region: CASSPGTGGAGYGYTF. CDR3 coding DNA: TGTGCCAGCAGCCCCGGGACAGGGGGCGCCGGCTATGGCTACACCTTC.

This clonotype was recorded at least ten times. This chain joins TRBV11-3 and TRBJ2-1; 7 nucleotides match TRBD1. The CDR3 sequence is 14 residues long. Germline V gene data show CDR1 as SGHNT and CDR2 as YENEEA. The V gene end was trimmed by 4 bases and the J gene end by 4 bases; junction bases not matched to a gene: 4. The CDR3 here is CASSSPGQYNEQFF. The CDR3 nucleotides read TGTGCCAGCAGCTCGCCGGGACAGTACAATGAGCAGTTCTTC.